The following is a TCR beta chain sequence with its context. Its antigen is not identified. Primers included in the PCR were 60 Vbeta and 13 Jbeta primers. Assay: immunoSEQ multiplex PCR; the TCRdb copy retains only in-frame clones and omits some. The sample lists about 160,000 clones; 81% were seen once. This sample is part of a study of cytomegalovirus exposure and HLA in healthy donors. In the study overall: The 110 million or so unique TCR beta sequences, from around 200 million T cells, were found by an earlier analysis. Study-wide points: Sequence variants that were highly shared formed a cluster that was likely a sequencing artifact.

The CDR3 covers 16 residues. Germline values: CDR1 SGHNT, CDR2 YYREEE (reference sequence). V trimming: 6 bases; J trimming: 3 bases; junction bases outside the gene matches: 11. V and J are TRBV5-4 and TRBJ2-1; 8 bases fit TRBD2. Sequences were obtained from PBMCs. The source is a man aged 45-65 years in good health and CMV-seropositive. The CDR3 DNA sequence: TGTGCCAGCACCTCGGCGGGAGGCAGTTTCTACAATGAGCAGTTCTTC. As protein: CASTSAGGSFYNEQFF.